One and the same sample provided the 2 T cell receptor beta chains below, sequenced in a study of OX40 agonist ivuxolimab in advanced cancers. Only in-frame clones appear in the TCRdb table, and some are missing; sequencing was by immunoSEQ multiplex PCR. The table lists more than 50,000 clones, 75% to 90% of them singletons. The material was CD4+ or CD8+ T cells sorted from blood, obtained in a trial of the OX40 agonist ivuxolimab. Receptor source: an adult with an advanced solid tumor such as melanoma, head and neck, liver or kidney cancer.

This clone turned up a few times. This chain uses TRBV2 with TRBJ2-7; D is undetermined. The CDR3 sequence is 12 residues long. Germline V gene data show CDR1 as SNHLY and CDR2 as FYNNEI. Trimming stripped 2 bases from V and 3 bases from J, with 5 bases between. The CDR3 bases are TGTGCCAGCAGTGAAAGGGTCTACGAGCAGTACTTC. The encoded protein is CASSERVYEQYF.

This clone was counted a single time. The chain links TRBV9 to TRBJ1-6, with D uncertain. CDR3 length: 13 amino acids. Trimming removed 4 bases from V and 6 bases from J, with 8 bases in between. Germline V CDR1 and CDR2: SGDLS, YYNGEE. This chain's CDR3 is CASSPRTNSPLHF. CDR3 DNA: TGTGCCAGCAGCCCCCGGACTAATTCACCCCTCCACTTT.